The 27 T cell receptor beta chains listed next were all sequenced from one sample in a study of blood T cell repertoires in COVID-19. The protocol was immunoSEQ multiplex PCR, while the TCRdb copy is restricted to in-frame clones and leaves out a portion. The table lists a few hundred thousand clones, approximately 80% of them singletons. Sequencing was carried out using peripheral blood. The source of these receptors is a woman in her thirties or forties who had recovered from COVID-19.

This chain connects TRBV5-1 to TRBJ2-5, with TRBD1 as a possible D gene (6 bases). The V gene lost 3 bases and the J gene lost 4 bases, with 10 bases spanning the gap. Germline V gene lookup returns CDR1 SGHRS and CDR2 YFSETQ. The CDR3 length is 13 residues. The CDR3 sequence: CASSSQGSETQYF. In nucleotides, the CDR3 is TGCGCCAGCAGCTCACAGGGTTCAGAGACCCAGTACTTC.

The chain is built from TRBV7-2 and TRBJ1-4; 8 nucleotides align to TRBD1. Germline lookup yields CDR1 SGHTA and CDR2 FQGNSA. CDR3 length: 14 amino acids. The J segment lost 3 bases and the V segment lost 5 bases, leaving 2 bases of the junction unmatched. CDR3 in amino acids: CASSPTGANEKLFF. In DNA form, the CDR3 reads TGTGCCAGCAGCCCGACAGGGGCTAATGAAAAACTGTTTTTT.

The chain links TRBV30 to TRBJ2-2; a weak D match, TRBD2 (6 bases). Trimming shortened V by 5 bases and J by 2 bases, and 12 bases separated the two germline ends. The CDR3 extends over 14 amino acids. Germline lookup yields CDR1 GTSNPN and CDR2 SVGIG (reference sequence). CDR3 DNA sequence: TGTGCCTGGGCTCCGGGGGTAAACACCGGGGAGCTGTTTTTT. Amino acids: CAWAPGVNTGELFF.

This clone was seen a single time. The chain links TRBV5-1 to TRBJ2-2, with 7 bases aligning to TRBD2. In germline, CDR1 is SGHRS, CDR2 YFSETQ. Trimming took 0 bases from V and 0 from J; bases not matched to a gene: 2. The CDR3 is made up of 16 amino acids. The CDR3 coding sequence is TGCGCCAGCAGCTTGGGGACTAGTCCGAACACCGGGGAGCTGTTTTTT. Protein sequence: CASSLGTSPNTGELFF.

This clone was recorded only once. The J gene is TRBJ2-7, the V gene TRBV19, with TRBD2 identical over 7 bases. This CDR3 region has 14 residues. Germline CDR1 reads LNHDA; CDR2 reads SQIVND (reference sequence). J lost 2 bases, V lost 1 base, and 2 bases had no gene match. For the CDR3, the DNA is TGTGCCAGTAGTATAGGCGGGGGTACCTACGAGCAGTACTTC. It specifies CASSIGGGTYEQYF. The full variable domain, completed using reference TRBV19 and TRBJ2-7, is DGGITQSPKYLFRKEGQNVTLSCEQNLNHDAMYWYRQDPGQGLRLIYYSQIVNDFQKGDIAEGYSVSREKKESFPLTVTSAQKNPTAFYLCASSIGGGTYEQYFGPGTRLTVT.

This clone has just a few counts. This sequence joins TRBV2 and TRBJ1-1; 7 bases line up with TRBD1. The CDR3 consists of 15 residues. Trimming removed 8 bases from V and 4 bases from J; junction bases left unmatched: 13. CDR1 and CDR2 (germline): SNHLY, FYNNEI. The CDR3 here is CASDTGQGGTTEAFF. The CDR3 bases are TGTGCCAGCGATACCGGGCAGGGGGGCACCACTGAAGCTTTCTTT.

J is TRBJ1-2 and V is TRBV4-1; the match to TRBD1 covers 9 bases. Germline CDR1 is MGHRA and CDR2 is YSYEKL. The CDR3 is 16 residues long. J was trimmed by 1 base and V by 1 base; bases with no gene match: 4. As DNA, the CDR3 is TGCGCCAGCAGCCAAGGGGTGGACAGGGGTAACTATGGCTACACCTTC. Translating gives CASSQGVDRGNYGYTF.

The rearrangement uses TRBV24-1 and TRBJ1-1; D remains unclear. Trimming took 4 bases from V and 4 from J, leaving 6 bases between them. The CDR3 covers 12 residues. CDR1 KGHDR and CDR2 SFDVKD come from the germline V gene. Here the CDR3 DNA reads TGTGCCACCAGTGACCCGGGCACTGAAGCTTTCTTT. Translation: CATSDPGTEAFF.

V gene TRBV5-1 combines with J gene TRBJ2-7; TRBD1 matches at 8 bases. This CDR3 is built from 14 residues. Germline V CDR1 and CDR2: SGHRS, YFSETQ. With 2 bases clipped from V and 6 bases from J, the junction kept 7 bases outside the gene matches. In DNA, the CDR3 is TGCGCCAGCAGCTTCGGACAGGGCGGTGGCGAGCAGTACTTC. Amino acid sequence: CASSFGQGGGEQYF.

V and J are TRBV9 and TRBJ2-1; D unclear. CDR3 size: 16 residues. Germline V gene lookup returns CDR1 SGDLS and CDR2 YYNGEE. The ends were cut back, 0 bases at V and 0 bases at J, with 10 bases in the middle. CDR3 amino acids: CASSVAFSSSYNEQFF. CDR3 DNA: TGTGCCAGCAGCGTAGCTTTTTCCAGCTCCTACAATGAGCAGTTCTTC.

The chain is built from TRBV6-2 or TRBV6-3 and TRBJ2-3; 12 nucleotides align to TRBD2. The CDR3 consists of 16 residues. V trimming: 5 bases; J trimming: 8 bases; junction bases outside the gene matches: 11. CDR1 is MNHEY, CDR2 SVGEGT, per germline. This CDR3 is CASSVPLAGGPITQYF. For the CDR3, the DNA is TGTGCCAGCAGTGTCCCACTAGCGGGGGGACCTATTACGCAGTATTTT.

With regard to this clone: In the same sample, other DNA sequences code for this CDR3. The chain uses TRBV5-1 and TRBJ2-7; 12 bases fit TRBD2. CDR1 is SGHRS and CDR2 is YFSETQ in the germline V gene. V shed 3 bases and J 5 bases; nucleotides not matched to a gene: 3. The CDR3 loop spans 14 amino acids. CDR3 region: CASSSTSGGNEQYF. CDR3 DNA: TGCGCCAGCAGCTCGACTAGCGGGGGAAACGAGCAGTACTTC.

This chain links TRBV7-6 with TRBJ2-5; TRBD2 aligns across 12 bases. V lost 0 bases, J lost 5 bases, and 7 bases stayed unmatched. This CDR3 is built from 17 residues. Germline values: CDR1 SGHVS, CDR2 FNYEAQ. Written as DNA, the CDR3 is TGTGCCAGCAGCTTAGCCCCGACTAGCGGGGGCGGGGAGACCCAGTACTTC. Amino acid sequence: CASSLAPTSGGGETQYF.

The chain combines TRBV6-5 with TRBJ2-1, with a tentative D call TRBD2 (5 bases). This CDR3 spans 15 amino acids. Germline assignment: CDR1 MNHEY and CDR2 SVGAGI. The V gene lost 4 bases and the J gene lost 9 bases, with 19 bases spanning the gap. The CDR3 bases are TGTGCCAGCAGTTCCTACACGAGGAGGCCTGGTGAGCAGTTCTTC. Translating gives CASSSYTRRPGEQFF.

On this clone itself: This CDR3 is also generated by other DNA sequences in the sample. The J gene is TRBJ2-7, the V gene TRBV5-5, with 9 bases matching TRBD1. Germline assignment: CDR1 SGHKS and CDR2 YYEKEE (reference sequence). Germline trimming cut 3 bases from V and 7 bases from J; bases unmatched to any gene: 2. This CDR3 comprises 12 residues. The CDR3 nucleotides are TGTGCCAGCAGCTGGACAGGGGAAGAGCAGTACTTC. Protein product: CASSWTGEEQYF.

The V gene is TRBV12-3 or TRBV12-4, the J gene TRBJ2-3; D not certain. Trimming left V 3 bases short and J 4 bases short, with 5 bases between. The CDR3 extends over 12 amino acids. The CDR3 DNA follows: TGTGCCAGCAGTTTTCCTGCAGATACGCAGTATTTT. This codes for CASSFPADTQYF.

This clone was observed a few times. The chain carries TRBV19 and TRBJ1-1; 9 bases agree with TRBD1. This CDR3 spans 16 amino acids. Germline values: CDR1 LNHDA, CDR2 SQIVND (reference sequence). The V and J ends lost 6 bases and 2 bases, in that order; junction bases with no gene match: 10. The CDR3 sequence: CASRDPGTGSNTEAFF. The CDR3 DNA is TGTGCCAGTAGGGATCCCGGGACAGGGAGCAACACTGAAGCTTTCTTT.

V is TRBV30 and J is TRBJ1-5, with 10 bases matching TRBD1. Germline loops: CDR1 GTSNPN, CDR2 SVGIG (reference sequence). The CDR3 contains 14 residues. J lost 5 bases, V lost 3 bases, and 4 bases had no gene match. In DNA, the CDR3 is TGTGCCTGGAGCCAGGGACAGGGGTATCAGCCCCAGCATTTT. Encoded protein: CAWSQGQGYQPQHF.

V is TRBV2 and J is TRBJ2-2, with 8 bases that match TRBD1. The CDR3 is made up of 14 amino acids. CDR1 and CDR2 from the germline V gene are SNHLY and FYNNEI. J was trimmed by 5 bases and V by 7 bases; bases with no gene match: 6. The CDR3 nucleotides read TGTGCCAGCAACTCAAACAGGGGGACCGGGGAGCTGTTTTTT. It is translated as CASNSNRGTGELFF.

DNA of the CDR3: TGTGCCAGCAGCGCCAGTTGGACAGAAGAGGGGAACACTGAAGCTTTCTTT. Amino acids: CASSASWTEEGNTEAFF. The rearrangement links TRBV7-9 to TRBJ1-1; weak D call: TRBD1 (6 bases). There are 17 residues in the CDR3. Germline V gene data show CDR1 as SEHNR and CDR2 as FQNEAQ (reference sequence). Trimming removed 5 bases from V and 1 base from J, with 20 bases in between.

This chain joins TRBV5-5 and TRBJ1-6; unclear D gene. The V end lost 4 bases, the J end lost 8 bases, and 10 bases lay between the germline ends. The length of the CDR3 is 13 residues. Germline CDR1 and CDR2: SGHKS and YYEKEE (reference sequence). The CDR3 sequence is CASSPETDSPLHF. CDR3 sequence (DNA): TGTGCCAGCAGCCCTGAGACTGATTCACCCCTCCACTTT.

The V and J genes are TRBV2 and TRBJ2-5, with 9 nucleotides matching TRBD2. There are 15 residues in the CDR3. From germline, CDR1 is SNHLY and CDR2 FYNNEI. V was clipped by 4 bases and J by 0 bases; unmatched bases: 3. This CDR3 is CASSATSGYQETQYF. CDR3 in DNA: TGTGCCAGCAGTGCGACTAGCGGATACCAAGAGACCCAGTACTTC.

The gene calls are TRBV7-9 and TRBJ2-5; D possibly corresponds to TRBD1 (5 bases). With 2 bases removed from V and 1 base from J, the gap between germline ends came to 11 bases. CDR1 is SEHNR, CDR2 FQNEAQ, per germline (reference sequence). CDR3 length equals 15 residues. CDR3 residues: CASSLQGHPQETQYF. CDR3 in DNA: TGTGCCAGCAGCTTACAAGGACACCCCCAAGAGACCCAGTACTTC. Complete variable domain (other parts from reference TRBV7-9 and TRBJ2-5): DTGVSQNPRHKITKRGQNVTFRCDPISEHNRLYWYRQTLGQGPEFLTYFQNEAQLEKSRLLSDRFSAERPKGSFSTLEIQRTEQGDSAMYLCASSLQGHPQETQYFGPGTRLLVL.

V gene TRBV7-2 combines with J gene TRBJ2-1; a weak D match, TRBD2 (6 bases). This CDR3 region has 15 residues. The germline V gene encodes CDR1 SGHTA and CDR2 FQGNSA. V lost 6 bases to trimming and J lost 1 base, with 13 bases between them. The CDR3, as DNA: TGTGCCAGCAGGGCGGGGCCTTCGTCCTACAATGAGCAGTTCTTC. This gives the protein CASRAGPSSYNEQFF.

Written as DNA, the CDR3 is TGTGCCAGCAGCCCTACTGCGTTCGGTGAGACCCAGTACTTC. This gives the protein CASSPTAFGETQYF. This rearrangement joins TRBV7-3 to TRBJ2-5; D gene ambiguous. CDR1 is SGHTA, CDR2 FQGTGA, per germline. The V and J ends lost 5 bases and 5 bases respectively, with 15 bases between them. The CDR3 is made up of 14 amino acids.

V usage is TRBV4-3 and J usage is TRBJ1-4; 8 bases are a match to TRBD1. The ends lost 4 bases at V and 3 bases at J; junction bases unmatched: 4. This CDR3 has 15 amino acids. Germline CDR1 LGHNA, CDR2 YSLEER. The CDR3 loop reads CASSPSGGSNEKLFF. The CDR3 region has the DNA TGCGCCAGCAGCCCTTCAGGGGGCTCTAATGAAAAACTGTTTTTT.

The J gene is TRBJ2-6, the V gene TRBV6-2 or TRBV6-3; D is possibly TRBD1 (6 bases). The V end was cut by 4 bases, the J end by 0 bases, with 16 bases between. Germline V gives CDR1 MNHEY, CDR2 SVGEGT. CDR3 size: 18 residues. The CDR3 coding sequence is TGTGCCAGCAGTTCGAACCGGGACACCGGCTCTGGGGCCAACGTCCTGACTTTC. It codes for CASSSNRDTGSGANVLTF.